Below are 8 T cell receptor beta chains sequenced from a single sample in a study of cytotoxic CD8 clonotypes in ibrutinib-treated CLL. Data came from immunoSEQ multiplex PCR; TCRdb stores just in-frame clones and leaves some out. The repertoire includes roughly 250,000 clones, roughly 70% of them detected once, and 15% to 19% sits in the top ten. This specimen consisted of PBMCs, obtained after 24 months of ibrutinib treatment. The receptor source for this set is a human donor with chronic lymphocytic leukemia.

The chain links TRBV6-6 to TRBJ1-4; D is undetermined. CDR3 length equals 12 residues. The V gene lost 2 bases and the J gene lost 12 bases, with 10 bases spanning the gap. Germline V gene data show CDR1 as MNHNY and CDR2 as SVGAGI (reference sequence). The CDR3 region is CASSYGQPELFF. CDR3 nucleotides: TGTGCCAGCAGTTACGGGCAGCCGGAACTGTTTTTT.

The sample holds a few counts of this clone. V and J are TRBV7-8 and TRBJ1-5, with 9 nucleotides matching TRBD1. V trimming: 5 bases; J trimming: 5 bases; junction bases outside the gene matches: 4. Germline V lookup: CDR1 SGHVS, CDR2 FQNEAQ. The CDR3 consists of 14 residues. CDR3 sequence: CASSPGQGYQPQHF. CDR3 DNA sequence: TGTGCCAGCAGCCCGGGACAGGGTTATCAGCCCCAGCATTTT.

The CDR3 sequence is CASSLGWVNTEAFF. In DNA, the CDR3 is TGTGCCAGCAGCTTAGGTTGGGTGAACACTGAAGCTTTCTTT. This chain connects TRBV7-8 to TRBJ1-1; D not resolved. V lost 1 base, J lost 0 bases, and 6 bases lay in between. The CDR3 covers 14 residues. Germline V gives CDR1 SGHVS, CDR2 FQNEAQ.

V gene TRBV15 combines with J gene TRBJ1-4; D possibly corresponds to TRBD1 (5 bases). CDR1 LNHNV and CDR2 YYDKDF come from the germline V gene (reference sequence). V was cut by 1 base and J by 0 bases, with 9 bases left in between. The CDR3 is 16 amino acids. This chain's CDR3 is CATSRGQIATNEKLFF. The CDR3 region has the DNA TGTGCCACCAGCAGAGGACAGATTGCAACTAATGAAAAACTGTTTTTT.

This clone was seen more than once but under ten times. Within the sample, other DNA sequences also encode this same CDR3. This sequence joins TRBV28 and TRBJ1-5; D not certain. This CDR3 is 13 amino acids long. The germline V and J ends were trimmed by 3 bases and 7 bases, with 10 bases remaining between them. CDR1 and CDR2 (germline): MDHEN, SYDVKM. In DNA form, the CDR3 reads TGTGCCAGCAGTTTGGTGGGAGGCCAGCCCCAGCATTTT. It specifies CASSLVGGQPQHF.

The genes are TRBV29-1 and TRBJ2-7, with D uncertain. V gave up 4 bases and J gave up 2 bases, with 12 bases separating them. The length of the CDR3 is 13 residues. In germline, CDR1 is SQVTM, CDR2 ANQGSEA. The CDR3 DNA reads TGCAGCGTTGCTGGATTGGCCCCCTACGAGCAGTACTTC. Its translation: CSVAGLAPYEQYF.

This chain links TRBV6-1 with TRBJ1-5; D unclear. Germline V lookup: CDR1 MNHNS, CDR2 SASEGT. Trimming stripped 7 bases from V and 5 bases from J, with 9 bases between. CDR3 size: 12 residues. The CDR3 nucleotides read TGTGCCAGCAACAGCGTAGATCAGCCCCAGCATTTT. It codes for CASNSVDQPQHF.

V usage is TRBV5-6 and J usage is TRBJ2-1, with 11 nucleotides matching TRBD2. The CDR3 length is 15 residues. Unmatched junction bases numbered 5, after V lost 0 bases and J lost 9 bases. In germline, CDR1 is SGHDT, CDR2 YYEEEE. CDR3: CASSLGLAGGSEQFF. CDR3 in DNA: TGTGCCAGCAGCTTGGGGCTAGCGGGAGGCAGTGAGCAGTTCTTC.